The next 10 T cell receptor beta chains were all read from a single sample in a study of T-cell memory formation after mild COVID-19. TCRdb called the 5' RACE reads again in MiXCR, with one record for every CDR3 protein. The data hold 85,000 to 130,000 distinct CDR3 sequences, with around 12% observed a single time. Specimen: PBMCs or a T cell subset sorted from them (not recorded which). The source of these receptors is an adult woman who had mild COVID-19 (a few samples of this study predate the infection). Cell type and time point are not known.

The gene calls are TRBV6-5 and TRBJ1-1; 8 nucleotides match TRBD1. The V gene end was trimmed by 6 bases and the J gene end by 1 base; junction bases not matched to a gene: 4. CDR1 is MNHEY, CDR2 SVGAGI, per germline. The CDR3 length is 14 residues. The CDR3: CASSHGTGNTEAFF. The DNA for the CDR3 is TGTGCCAGCAGCCACGGGACAGGGAACACTGAAGCTTTCTTT.

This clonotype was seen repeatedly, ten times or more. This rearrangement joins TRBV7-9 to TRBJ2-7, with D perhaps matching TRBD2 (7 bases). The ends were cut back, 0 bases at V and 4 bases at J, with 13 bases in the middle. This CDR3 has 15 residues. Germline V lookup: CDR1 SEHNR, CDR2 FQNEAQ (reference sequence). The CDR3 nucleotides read TGTGCCAGCAGCTTAGCGGCGCGGGGGCCGTACGAGCAGTACTTC. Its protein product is CASSLAARGPYEQYF.

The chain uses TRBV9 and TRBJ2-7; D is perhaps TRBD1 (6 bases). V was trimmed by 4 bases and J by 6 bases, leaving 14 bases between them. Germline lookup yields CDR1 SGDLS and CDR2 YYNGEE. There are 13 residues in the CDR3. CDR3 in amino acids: CASSPGAPREQYF. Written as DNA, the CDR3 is TGTGCCAGCAGCCCAGGGGCCCCTCGCGAGCAGTACTTC.

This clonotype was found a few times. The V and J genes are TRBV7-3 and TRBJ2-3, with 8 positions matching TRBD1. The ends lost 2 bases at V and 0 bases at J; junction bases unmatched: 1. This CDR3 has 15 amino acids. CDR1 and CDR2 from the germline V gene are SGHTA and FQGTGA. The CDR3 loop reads CASSLGDRSTDTQYF. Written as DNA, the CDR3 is TGTGCCAGCAGCTTAGGGGACAGGAGCACAGATACGCAGTATTTT.

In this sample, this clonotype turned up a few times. The CDR3 DNA reads as TGTGCCAGCAGCCTTGACAGGGGCACAGATACGCAGTATTTT. It yields the protein CASSLDRGTDTQYF. This chain links TRBV7-8 with TRBJ2-3; TRBD1 aligns across 7 bases. The CDR3 totals 14 residues. CDR1 SGHVS and CDR2 FQNEAQ come from the germline V gene. V shed 5 bases, J shed 1 base, and the junction held 3 bases outside the gene matches.

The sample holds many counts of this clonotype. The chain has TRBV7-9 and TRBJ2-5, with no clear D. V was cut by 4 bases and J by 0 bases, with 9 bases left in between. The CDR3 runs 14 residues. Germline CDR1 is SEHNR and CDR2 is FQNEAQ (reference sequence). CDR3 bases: TGTGCCAGCAGCTCCGTAGCAGACCAAGAGACCCAGTACTTC. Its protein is CASSSVADQETQYF.

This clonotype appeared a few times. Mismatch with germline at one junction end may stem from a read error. The CDR3 sequence is CSAPTLYNEQFF. CDR3 DNA sequence: TGCAGTGCCCCGACTTTGTACAACGAGCAGTTCTTC. This chain joins TRBV20-1 and TRBJ2-1, with D uncertain. The CDR3 has 12 amino acids. The V gene's germline CDR1 is DFQATT and CDR2 SNEGSKA (reference sequence).

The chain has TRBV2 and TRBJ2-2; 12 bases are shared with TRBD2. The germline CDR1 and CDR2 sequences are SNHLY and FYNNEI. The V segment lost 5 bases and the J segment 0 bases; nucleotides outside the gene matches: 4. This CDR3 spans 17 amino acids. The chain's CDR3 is CASSLLAGGPNTGELFF. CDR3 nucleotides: TGTGCCAGCAGTCTACTAGCGGGAGGCCCGAACACCGGGGAGCTGTTTTTT.

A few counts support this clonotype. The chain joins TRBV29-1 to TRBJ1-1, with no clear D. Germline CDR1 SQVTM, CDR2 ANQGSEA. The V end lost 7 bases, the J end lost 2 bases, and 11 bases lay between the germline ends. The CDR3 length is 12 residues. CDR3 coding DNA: TGCAGCGGTACGACGGGAAACACTGAAGCTTTCTTT. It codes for CSGTTGNTEAFF.

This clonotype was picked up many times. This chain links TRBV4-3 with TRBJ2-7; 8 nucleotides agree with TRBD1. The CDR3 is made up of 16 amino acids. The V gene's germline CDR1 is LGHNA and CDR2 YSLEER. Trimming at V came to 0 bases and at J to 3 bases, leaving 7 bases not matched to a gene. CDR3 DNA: TGCGCCAGCAGCCAAGATCAGGACAGGGAGCTCTACGAGCAGTACTTC. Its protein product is CASSQDQDRELYEQYF.